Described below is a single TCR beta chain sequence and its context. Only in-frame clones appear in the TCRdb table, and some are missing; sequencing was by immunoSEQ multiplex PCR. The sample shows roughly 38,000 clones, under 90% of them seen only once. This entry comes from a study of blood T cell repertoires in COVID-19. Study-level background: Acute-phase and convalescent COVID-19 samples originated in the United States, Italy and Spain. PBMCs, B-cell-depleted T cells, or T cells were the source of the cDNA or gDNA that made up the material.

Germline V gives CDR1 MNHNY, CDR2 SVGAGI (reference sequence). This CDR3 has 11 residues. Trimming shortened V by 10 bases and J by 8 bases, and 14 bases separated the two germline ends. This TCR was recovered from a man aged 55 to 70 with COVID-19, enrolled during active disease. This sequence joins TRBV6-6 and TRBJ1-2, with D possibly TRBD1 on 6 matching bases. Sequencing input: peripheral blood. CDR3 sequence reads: CATTRQDGYTF. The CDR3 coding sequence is TGTGCCACAACTCGACAGGACGGCTACACCTTC.